A single sample gave rise to the 14 T cell receptor beta chains below, sequenced in a study of tumor-infiltrating lymphocytes in primary liver carcinoma. Starting from 500 ng of total RNA, TCR beta cDNA was produced with a primer in the constant region. Slightly modified ARM-PCR served as the procedure for the TCR beta libraries. These libraries came from three rounds of nested multiplex PCR. It was with TRBV1-TRBV30 forward primers and a C-beta reverse primer that the first two PCR rounds were run, at roughly 10 cycles each. One entry per CDR3 protein results from TCRdb running MiXCR on the multiplex PCR reads. The data hold 35,000 to 40,000 distinct CDR3 sequences, with approximately 82% observed a single time. From about 19-30 mg of unsorted bulk tissue, DNA and RNA were co-extracted together. Sequences were obtained from tumor-adjacent normal liver tissue. The receptors stem from a man aged 35-49 years with primary liver carcinoma and hepatitis B virus infection.

In the case of this clonotype: One end of the junction does not line up with germline, which may come from a read error. The chain carries TRBV6-1 and TRBJ1-1, with 8 nucleotides matching TRBD1. CDR3 length: 17 amino acids. Germline-derived CDR1 and CDR2 are MNHNS and SASEGT. CDR3 DNA sequence: TGTGCCAACAGTGAATGTGAAGGGCAGGGGGCTAACGCTGAAGCTTTCTTT. As protein: CANSECEGQGANAEAFF.

About this clonotype: The CDR3 carries no conserved terminal phenylalanine or tryptophan, so it likely arises from a read error. CDR3: CSFPLYIEQFI. Here the CDR3 DNA reads TGCAGCTTTCCGTTATACATTGAGCAGTTCATC. This sequence joins TRBV29-1 and TRBJ2-1; D is unclear. Per germline, CDR1 SQVTM and CDR2 ANQGSEA. This CDR3 has 11 residues.

A remark on this clonotype: The junction departs from germline at one end; a sequencing error may be responsible. The chain couples TRBV11-2 to TRBJ2-4, with D possibly matching TRBD2 (6 bases). Germline V gene lookup returns CDR1 SGHAT and CDR2 FQNNGV. The CDR3 runs 14 residues. The CDR3 here is CASSCGTGDNTQYF. The CDR3 DNA follows: TGTGCCAGCAGCTGCGGGACGGGGGATAACACTCAGTATTTC.

This clonotype has at least ten counts. The chain couples TRBV7-9 to TRBJ1-5; a weak D match, TRBD1 (5 bases). Germline V gene lookup returns CDR1 SEHNR and CDR2 FQNEAQ (reference sequence). Trimming shortened V by 1 base and J by 6 bases, and 10 bases separated the two germline ends. The CDR3 extends over 14 amino acids. CDR3 in amino acids: CASSLGGWAQPQHF. The CDR3 nucleotides read TGTGCCAGCAGCTTAGGGGGGTGGGCTCAGCCCCAGCATTTT.

A remark on this clonotype: This CDR3 fails to terminate in the conserved phenylalanine or tryptophan, so it likely reflects a read error. This sequence joins TRBV14 and TRBJ2-2; tentative D call: TRBD1 (5 bases). The germline V and J ends were trimmed by 1 base and 1 base, with 13 bases remaining between them. Germline CDR1 and CDR2: SGHDN and FVKESK. The CDR3 is 17 residues long. The CDR3 DNA follows: TGTGCCAGCAGCCAAGGAAGTAGAACAGGGAACACCGGGGAGCTGTTTTTA. It translates to CASSQGSRTGNTGELFL.

The chain links TRBV11-2 to TRBJ1-5; unclear D gene. The CDR3 contains 13 residues. V was pared by 6 bases and J by 7 bases, with 13 bases between. Germline V gene data show CDR1 as SGHAT and CDR2 as FQNNGV. The CDR3 protein is CASSRDKDQPQHF. The CDR3 DNA reads TGTGCCAGCAGTCGCGACAAGGACCAGCCCCAGCATTTT.

Remarks on this clonotype: This CDR3 fails to terminate in the conserved phenylalanine or tryptophan, so it likely reflects a read error. This chain uses TRBV12-3 or TRBV12-4 with TRBJ2-1; D is unresolved. The CDR3 length is 14 residues. The V gene lost 6 bases and the J gene lost 3 bases, with 12 bases spanning the gap. The CDR3 region has the DNA TGTGCCAGCAGGCCGGTACAGATCTACAATGAGCAGTTCCTC. Translated: CASRPVQIYNEQFL.

The sample holds many counts of this clonotype. This chain uses TRBV5-1 with TRBJ2-1, with TRBD1 matching over 10 bases. This CDR3 contains 16 residues. The V gene end was trimmed by 2 bases and the J gene end by 7 bases; junction bases not matched to a gene: 9. Germline loops: CDR1 SGHRS, CDR2 YFSETQ. CDR3 coding DNA: TGCGCCAGCAGCTTTTTTGGGACAGGGGCGAGAAATGAGCAGTTCTTC. It encodes CASSFFGTGARNEQFF.

As regards this clonotype: A much larger clone lies one base from this, so it may be a read error. The CDR3 nucleotides are TGTGCCGGCAGTGAAGGAATAAGGACAGCTGAGCAGTACTTC. Amino acid sequence: CAGSEGIRTAEQYF. This sequence joins TRBV2 and TRBJ2-7; perhaps TRBD1 as D (6 bases). Per germline, CDR1 SNHLY and CDR2 FYNNEI. The CDR3 length is 14 residues.

This clonotype has just a few counts. This chain uses TRBV6-1 with TRBJ2-4; TRBD1 agrees at 8 bases. J lost 7 bases, V lost 4 bases, and 12 bases had no gene match. The germline CDR1 and CDR2 sequences are MNHNS and SASEGT. The CDR3 length is 16 residues. The CDR3 coding sequence is TGTGCCAGCAGTGCCACAGGGGGGTTCGGCAGTAACATTCAGTACTTC. Residues: CASSATGGFGSNIQYF.

A word on this clonotype: An end of the junction differs from the germline gene, which may be a read error. The V and J genes are TRBV4-2 and TRBJ2-7; D unclear. Germline V gene lookup returns CDR1 LGHNA and CDR2 YNFKEQ. The CDR3 extends over 11 amino acids. CDR3 coding DNA: TGTGCCAGCAGCCAAGCCTACAAGCAGCACTTC. This sequence encodes CASSQAYKQHF.

As to this clonotype: At one end the junction does not follow the germline gene, possibly because of a read error. This chain uses TRBV6-1 with TRBJ1-2; 7 bases are shared with TRBD1. Germline CDR1 MNHNS, CDR2 SASEGT. This CDR3 is 16 amino acids long. The CDR3, as DNA: TGTGGCAGCAGTGAAGCGGGCAGGGGGAGGAACTATGGCTACATCTTC. Translating gives CGSSEAGRGRNYGYIF.

On this clonotype: At one end the junction does not follow the germline gene, possibly because of a read error. The chain links TRBV12-3 or TRBV12-4 to TRBJ2-4; perhaps TRBD1 as D (5 bases). This CDR3 spans 15 amino acids. The CDR3 protein is CASSATELAKNIQYF. CDR3 DNA sequence: TGTGCTAGCAGTGCGACAGAGCTAGCCAAAAACATTCAGTACTTC.

Concerning this clonotype: At one of its ends the junction is not consistent with the germline gene, which may arise from a read error. The genes are TRBV5-1 and TRBJ2-2, with TRBD2 as a possible D gene (5 bases). CDR3 length: 15 residues. Germline V gene data show CDR1 as SGHRS and CDR2 as YFSETQ. The CDR3 spells CAISLGFLGTGELFF. The CDR3 DNA follows: TGCGCCATCAGCTTGGGCTTTCTGGGCACCGGGGAGTTGTTTTTT.